The 11 T cell receptor beta chains presented below share a single source sample, sequenced in a study of T cells in Graves' hyperthyroidism and ophthalmopathy. TCR beta CDR3 regions were amplified from RNA transcripts. An initial round of RT-PCR targeting the TCR CDR3 relied on the HTBI primer set. TCRdb fed the multiplex PCR reads into MiXCR, producing one record per CDR3 protein. This sample has about 500,000 distinct CDR3 sequences, with around 15% found just once. The specimen sequenced was blood. These receptors were obtained from a young woman with Graves' ophthalmopathy.

The rearrangement links TRBV12-3 or TRBV12-4 to TRBJ2-1, with 8 bases aligning to TRBD2. The CDR3 totals 17 residues. Trimming at V came to 6 bases and at J to 4 bases, leaving 14 bases not matched to a gene. The CDR3 region is CASSLFAGGPSYNEQFF. CDR3 DNA: TGTGCCAGCAGCCTCTTCGCGGGAGGACCATCTTACAATGAGCAGTTCTTC.

The chain recombines TRBV19 with TRBJ1-1; D is ambiguous. The CDR3 spans 18 residues. The V end lost 2 bases, the J end lost 2 bases, and 21 bases lay between the germline ends. Germline V gene sequence: CDR1 LNHDA, CDR2 SQIVND (reference sequence). CDR3: CASSITLWNKGNNTEAFF. In DNA, the CDR3 is TGTGCCAGTAGTATAACTCTCTGGAATAAGGGTAATAACACTGAAGCTTTCTTT. The full variable domain, completed using reference TRBV19 and TRBJ1-1, is DGGITQSPKYLFRKEGQNVTLSCEQNLNHDAMYWYRQDPGQGLRLIYYSQIVNDFQKGDIAEGYSVSREKKESFPLTVTSAQKNPTAFYLCASSITLWNKGNNTEAFFGQGTRLTVV.

The V gene is TRBV6-2 or TRBV6-3, the J gene TRBJ2-1; TRBD2 might be the D (6 bases). The CDR3 runs 13 residues. Trimming shortened V by 11 bases and J by 3 bases, and 14 bases separated the two germline ends. CDR1 MNHEY and CDR2 SVGEGT come from the germline V gene. CDR3 DNA sequence: TGTGCCGGCGGGCGGGATCTCTACAATGAGCAGTTCTTC. It specifies CAGGRDLYNEQFF.

Ten or more counts support this clonotype. The chain carries TRBV12-3 or TRBV12-4 and TRBJ1-1; D is undetermined. The CDR3 loop spans 13 amino acids. The V end lost 3 bases, the J end lost 10 bases, and 15 bases lay between the germline ends. The CDR3 sequence: CASSLSVGSGAFF. The CDR3, as DNA: TGTGCCAGCAGTTTGAGTGTAGGGTCAGGAGCTTTCTTT.

This clonotype was found many times. The chain carries TRBV30 and TRBJ1-1; no definite D call. V lost 2 bases, J lost 1 base, and 8 bases lay in between. The CDR3 spans 13 residues. The V gene's germline CDR1 is GTSNPN and CDR2 SVGIG (reference sequence). The DNA of the CDR3 is TGTGCCTGGAGTTCGCAGGAGAACACTGAAGCTTTCTTT. As protein: CAWSSQENTEAFF.

This clonotype showed up many times. The chain has TRBV11-3 and TRBJ2-1; 14 bases agree with TRBD2. The ends lost 5 bases at V and 12 bases at J; junction bases unmatched: 9. Germline lookup yields CDR1 SGHNT and CDR2 YENEEA. The CDR3 contains 15 residues. CDR3 region: CASSPGLAGAQGQFF. CDR3 in DNA: TGTGCCAGCAGCCCGGGACTAGCGGGAGCCCAGGGGCAGTTCTTC.

This clonotype has only a few counts. This sequence joins TRBV9 and TRBJ1-2; D is undetermined. Germline V lookup: CDR1 SGDLS, CDR2 YYNGEE. The CDR3 runs to 15 residues. V was pared by 1 base and J by 0 bases, with 10 bases between. CDR3 sequence (DNA): TGTGCCAGCAGCGTAAAATGGGGAGCTAACTATGGCTACACCTTC. It encodes CASSVKWGANYGYTF.

This clonotype has just a few counts. The genes are TRBV6-2 or TRBV6-3 and TRBJ2-7; 7 positions match TRBD2. Trimming cost V 3 bases and J 7 bases; bases outside gene matches: 9. CDR3 size: 14 residues. CDR1 and CDR2 (germline): MNHEY, SVGEGT. CDR3 nucleotide sequence: TGTGCCAGCAGTTATGCTAGCGGAATTAAGGAGCAGTACTTC. Amino acid sequence: CASSYASGIKEQYF.

The table lists this clonotype with many counts. The genes are TRBV5-1 and TRBJ2-5; 11 bases align to TRBD2. V lost 0 bases, J lost 9 bases, and 10 bases stayed unmatched. The CDR3 is made up of 16 amino acids. Germline CDR1 reads SGHRS; CDR2 reads YFSETQ. DNA for the CDR3: TGCGCCAGCAGCTTGGATACGTTAGCGGGAGGGCCGGCCCAGTACTTC. It codes for CASSLDTLAGGPAQYF.

This clonotype occurred a few times. CDR3 nucleotide sequence: TGTGCCAGCTCACTATCCTGGGGTGATCAGGGGGAGCAGTACTTC. This encodes CASSLSWGDQGEQYF. The chain is built from TRBV18 and TRBJ2-7; tentatively, D is TRBD1 (6 bases). The V and J ends lost 4 bases and 7 bases respectively, with 20 bases between them. Germline V CDR1 and CDR2: KGHSH, LQKENI. CDR3 length: 15 amino acids.

This clonotype was observed a few times. The J gene is TRBJ2-1, the V gene TRBV25-1; perhaps TRBD1 as D (6 bases). Germline assignment: CDR1 MGHDK and CDR2 SYGVNS. Trimming removed 9 bases at V and 0 bases at J, with 15 bases between. The CDR3 length is 15 residues. This chain's CDR3 is CASASGQSSYNEQFF. As DNA, the CDR3 is TGTGCCAGTGCCTCCGGACAGAGCTCCTACAATGAGCAGTTCTTC.